This T cell receptor (beta chain) is from a study of blood T cell repertoires in COVID-19. Study in general: Some COVID-19 samples were acute and others convalescent; all came from the United States, Italy and Spain. In each case, the material was cDNA or gDNA derived from T cells, B-cell-depleted T cells, or PBMCs.

V lost 0 bases and J lost 2, with 8 bases in between. Per the germline V gene, CDR1 is LNHNV and CDR2 is YYDKDF (reference sequence). This CDR3 is built from 15 residues. Original data processing: Estimated nucleated cell counts came from reference gene primer amplification. Some clones are missing from TCRdb's copy, which holds only in-frame ones; the method was immunoSEQ multiplex PCR. The V and J calls and clone size were taken over from that table, and D and trimming were inferred from the DNA. The repertoire has 35,000 to 50,000 clones, approximately 84% of them found once; the top ten carry about 14%.

Sequencing input: peripheral blood. This chain links TRBV15 with TRBJ2-4, with a weak D call TRBD2 (5 bases). The sequence was obtained from a man between 50 and 59 years old with active or convalescent COVID-19. The CDR3 loop is CATSREGATKNIQYF. CDR3 bases: TGTGCCACCAGCAGAGAGGGAGCTACCAAAAACATTCAGTACTTC. The full variable domain, in which reference TRBV15 and TRBJ2-4 provide the parts outside the CDR3, is DAMVIQNPRYQVTQFGKPVTLSCSQTLNHNVMYWYQQKSSQAPKLLFHYYDKDFNNEADTPDNFQSRRPNTSFCFLDIRSPGLGDTAMYLCATSREGATKNIQYFGAGTRLSVL.